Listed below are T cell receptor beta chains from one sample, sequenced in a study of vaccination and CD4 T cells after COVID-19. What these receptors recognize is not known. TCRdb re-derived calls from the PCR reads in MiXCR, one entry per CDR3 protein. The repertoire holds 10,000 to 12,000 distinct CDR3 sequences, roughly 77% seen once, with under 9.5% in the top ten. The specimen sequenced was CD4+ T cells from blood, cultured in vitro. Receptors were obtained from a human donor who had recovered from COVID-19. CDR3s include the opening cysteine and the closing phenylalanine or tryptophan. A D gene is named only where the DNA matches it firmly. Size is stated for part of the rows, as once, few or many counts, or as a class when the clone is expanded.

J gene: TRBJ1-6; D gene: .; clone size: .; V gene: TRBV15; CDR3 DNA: TGTGCCACCAGCCGCACGCAGGGCCCTAATTCACCCCTCCACTTT; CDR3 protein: CATSRTQGPNSPLHF
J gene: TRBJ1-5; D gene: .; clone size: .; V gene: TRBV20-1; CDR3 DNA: TGCAGTGCTAGAGTCTCCGACGGTTCCAATCAGCCCCAGCATTTT; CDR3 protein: CSARVSDGSNQPQHF
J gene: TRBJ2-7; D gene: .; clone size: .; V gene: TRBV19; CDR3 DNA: TGTGCCAGTAGGGATTCCGGGGGACTCCCTTGGAAGCAGTACTTC; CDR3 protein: CASRDSGGLPWKQYF
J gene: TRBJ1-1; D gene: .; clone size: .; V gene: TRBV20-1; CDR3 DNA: TGCAGTGCTAGAGTATCAACAAGCACGAACACTGAAGCTTTCTTT; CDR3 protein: CSARVSTSTNTEAFF
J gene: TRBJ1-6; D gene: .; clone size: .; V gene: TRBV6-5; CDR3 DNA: TGTGCCAGCAGTTTTGGGACCGTCTATAATTCACCCCTCCACTTT; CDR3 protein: CASSFGTVYNSPLHF
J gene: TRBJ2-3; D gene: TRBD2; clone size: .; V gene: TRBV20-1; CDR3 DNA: TGCAGTGCTAGATTTGCGGGAGTGGAGGATACGCAGTATTTT; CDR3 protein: CSARFAGVEDTQYF
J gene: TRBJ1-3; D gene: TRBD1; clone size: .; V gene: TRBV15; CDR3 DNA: TGTGCCACCAGCAGAGTGGGGGACAGGGGGAGTAACACCATATATTTT; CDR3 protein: CATSRVGDRGSNTIYF
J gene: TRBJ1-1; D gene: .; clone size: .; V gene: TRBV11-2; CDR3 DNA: TGTGCCAGCATTTCTGACACTGAAGCTTTCTTT; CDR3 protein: CASISDTEAFF
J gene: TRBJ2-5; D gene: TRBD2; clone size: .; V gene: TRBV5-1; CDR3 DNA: TGCGCCAGCAGCCTCGGACTAGCGGGAGGGGGGGAGACCCAGTACTTC; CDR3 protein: CASSLGLAGGGETQYF
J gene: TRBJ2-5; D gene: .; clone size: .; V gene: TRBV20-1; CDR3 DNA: TGCAGCCCACCGGGACCCGACACGGAGACCCAGTACTTC; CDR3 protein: CSPPGPDTETQYF
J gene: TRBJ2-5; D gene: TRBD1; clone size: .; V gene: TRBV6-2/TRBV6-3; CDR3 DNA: TGTGCCAGCAGCAGGGACAGCCAAGAGACCCAGTACTTC; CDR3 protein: CASSRDSQETQYF
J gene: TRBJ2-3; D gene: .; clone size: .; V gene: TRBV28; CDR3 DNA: TGTGCCAGCAGTAGCCCGAGGCGGCCCACAGATACGCAGTATTTT; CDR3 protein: CASSSPRRPTDTQYF
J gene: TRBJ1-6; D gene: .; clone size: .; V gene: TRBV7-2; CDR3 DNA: TGTGCCAGCAGCTATGCAGGGGTTTCACCCCTCCACTTT; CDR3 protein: CASSYAGVSPLHF
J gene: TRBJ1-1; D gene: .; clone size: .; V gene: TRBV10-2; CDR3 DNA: TGCGCCAGCGGCGGGGGGTACACTGAAGCTTTCTTT; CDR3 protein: CASGGGYTEAFF
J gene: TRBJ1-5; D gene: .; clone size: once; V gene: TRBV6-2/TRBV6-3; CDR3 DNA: TGTGCCAGCATGCCCTTGGACAGTCACAATCAGCCCCAGCATTTT; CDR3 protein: CASMPLDSHNQPQHF
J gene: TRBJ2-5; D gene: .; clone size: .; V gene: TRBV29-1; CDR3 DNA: TGCAGCGTGGGACTCCAAGAGACCCAGTACTTC; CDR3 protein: CSVGLQETQYF
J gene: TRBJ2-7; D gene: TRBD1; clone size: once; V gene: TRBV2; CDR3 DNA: TGTGCCAGCAGCGCTTACAGGGGTCCCTCCTACGAGCAGTACTTC; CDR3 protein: CASSAYRGPSYEQYF
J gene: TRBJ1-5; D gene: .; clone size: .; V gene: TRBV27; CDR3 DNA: TGTGCCAGCAGTAGAAAGGCGGGGATGTGGGTGCAGCCCCAGCATTTT; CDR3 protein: CASSRKAGMWVQPQHF
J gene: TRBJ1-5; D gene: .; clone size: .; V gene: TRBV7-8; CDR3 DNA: TGTGCCAGCAGCTTAGTAGGGGGGGGAAGCAATCAGCCCCAGCATTTT; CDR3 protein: CASSLVGGGSNQPQHF
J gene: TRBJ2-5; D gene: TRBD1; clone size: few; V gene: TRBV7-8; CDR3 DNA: TGTGCCAGCAGCATCTGGGGACAGGGGTATGTGACCCAGTACTTC; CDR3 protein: CASSIWGQGYVTQYF
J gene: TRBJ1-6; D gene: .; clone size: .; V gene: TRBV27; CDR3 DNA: TGTGCCAGCAGTATAACAGCTGGGGATTCACCCCTCCACTTT; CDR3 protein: CASSITAGDSPLHF
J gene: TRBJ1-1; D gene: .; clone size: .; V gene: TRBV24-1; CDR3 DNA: TGTGCCACCAGTATGGGGGCTCAGATTGATGAAGCTTTCTTT; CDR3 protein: CATSMGAQIDEAFF
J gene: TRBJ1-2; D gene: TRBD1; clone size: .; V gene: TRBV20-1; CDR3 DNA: TGCAGTGCAGACAGGGGATTCGCCTATGGCTACACCTTC; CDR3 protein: CSADRGFAYGYTF
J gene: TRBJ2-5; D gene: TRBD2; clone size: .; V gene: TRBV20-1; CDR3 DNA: TGCAGTGCTAGAGATTGGGGGGAGGGCCAAGAGACCCAGTACTTC; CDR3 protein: CSARDWGEGQETQYF
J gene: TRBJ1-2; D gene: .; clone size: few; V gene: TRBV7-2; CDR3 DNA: TGTGCCAGCAGCTTAAGATGGGACGGTGGCTACACCTTC; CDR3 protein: CASSLRWDGGYTF
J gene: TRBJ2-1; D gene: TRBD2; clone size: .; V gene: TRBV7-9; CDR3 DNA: TGTGCCAGCAGCCCCCGTCGGACTAGCGGCTCCTACAATGAGCAGTTCTTC; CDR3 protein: CASSPRRTSGSYNEQFF
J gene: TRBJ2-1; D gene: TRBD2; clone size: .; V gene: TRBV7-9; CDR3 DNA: TGTGCCAGCAGCTCCACGACTAGCGGGAGAGTCGGTGAGCAGTTCTTC; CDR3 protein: CASSSTTSGRVGEQFF
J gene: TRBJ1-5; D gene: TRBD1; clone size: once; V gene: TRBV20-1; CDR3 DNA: TGCAGTGCTAGAGATTTCGCAGGGGGCCAGCCCCAGCATTTT; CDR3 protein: CSARDFAGGQPQHF
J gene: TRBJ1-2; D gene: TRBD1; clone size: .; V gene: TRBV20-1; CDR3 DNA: TGCAGTGCGGTCAACAGGGGGCACAGCTATGGCTACACCTTC; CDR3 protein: CSAVNRGHSYGYTF
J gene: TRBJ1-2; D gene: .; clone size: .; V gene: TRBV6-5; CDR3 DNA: TGTGCCAGCAGTTACATCTACCGGGGTGCCTATGGCTACACCTTC; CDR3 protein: CASSYIYRGAYGYTF
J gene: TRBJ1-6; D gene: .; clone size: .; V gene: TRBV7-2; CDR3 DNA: TGTGCCAGCAGCTACGGAGACAGGTTCGGATCACCCCTCCACTTT; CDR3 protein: CASSYGDRFGSPLHF
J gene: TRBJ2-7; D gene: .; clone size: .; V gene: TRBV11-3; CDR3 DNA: TGTGCCAGCAGCTTAGGGGGCTCGGTAGACTACGAGCAGTACTTC; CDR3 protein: CASSLGGSVDYEQYF
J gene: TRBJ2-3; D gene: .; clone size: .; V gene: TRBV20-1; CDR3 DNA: TGCAGTGCTAGGGACTACAGGGGAGCGAGGGATACGCAGTATTTT; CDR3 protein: CSARDYRGARDTQYF
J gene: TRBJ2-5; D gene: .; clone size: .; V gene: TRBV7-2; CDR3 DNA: TGTGCCAGCAGCTTAGGGGCTTCTATTAGGGGAGAGACCCAGTACTTC; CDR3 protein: CASSLGASIRGETQYF
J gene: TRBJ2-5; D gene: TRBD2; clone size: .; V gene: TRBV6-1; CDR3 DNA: TGTGCCAGCAGTGAACGGGGGAGGGAAGAGACCCAGTACTTC; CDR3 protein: CASSERGREETQYF
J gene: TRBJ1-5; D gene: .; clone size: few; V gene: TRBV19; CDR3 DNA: TGTGCCAGTAGTATAGGCAAGCAGGGACGTCAGCCCCAGCATTTT; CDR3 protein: CASSIGKQGRQPQHF
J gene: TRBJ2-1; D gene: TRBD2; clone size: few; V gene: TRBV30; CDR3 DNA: TGTGCCTGGACCGGACTAGTAGGGAATGAGCAGTTCTTC; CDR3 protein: CAWTGLVGNEQFF
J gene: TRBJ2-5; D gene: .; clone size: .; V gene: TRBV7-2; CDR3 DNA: TGTGCCAGCAGCTTAGTAACGGGACCCAAAGGGAAAGGATCCCAGTACTTC; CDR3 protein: CASSLVTGPKGKGSQYF
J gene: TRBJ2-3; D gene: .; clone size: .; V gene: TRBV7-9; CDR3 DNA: TGTGCCAGCAGCTTAATGCACGGAGCAGATACGCAGTATTTT; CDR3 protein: CASSLMHGADTQYF
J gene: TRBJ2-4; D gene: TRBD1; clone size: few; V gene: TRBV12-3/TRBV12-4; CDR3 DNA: TGTGCCAGCAGTCATAGACAGGGTGGAACCAAAAACATTCAGTACTTC; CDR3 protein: CASSHRQGGTKNIQYF
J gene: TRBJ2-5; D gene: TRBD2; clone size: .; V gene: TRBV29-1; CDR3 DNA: TGCAGCGTTACCAGGACTAGCGGGAAAGAGACCCAGTACTTC; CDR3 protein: CSVTRTSGKETQYF
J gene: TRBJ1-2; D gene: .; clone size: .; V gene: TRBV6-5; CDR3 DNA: TGTGCCAGCAGTTACGGAACGGCCGGGGGCTACACCTTC; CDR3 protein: CASSYGTAGGYTF
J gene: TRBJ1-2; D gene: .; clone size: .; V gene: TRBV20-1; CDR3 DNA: TGCAGTGCTAGAGAATCAGAAACTCCTAACTATGGCTACACCTTC; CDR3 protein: CSARESETPNYGYTF
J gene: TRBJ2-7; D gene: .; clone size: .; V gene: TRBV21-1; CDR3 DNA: TGTGCCAGCACTCCCCGGGACGGAAACTCCTACGAGCAGTACTTC; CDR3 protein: CASTPRDGNSYEQYF
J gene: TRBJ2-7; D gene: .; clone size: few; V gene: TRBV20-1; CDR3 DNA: TGCAGTGCTAGAGATCCAGCCACCGGGCCCTACGAGCAGTACTTC; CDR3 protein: CSARDPATGPYEQYF
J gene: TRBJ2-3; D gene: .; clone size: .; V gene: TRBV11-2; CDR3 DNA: TGTGCCAGCAGCTTTAGGGCAAGCACAGATACGCAGTATTTT; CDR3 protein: CASSFRASTDTQYF
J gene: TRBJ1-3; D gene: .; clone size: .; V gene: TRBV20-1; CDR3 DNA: TGCAGCGCCATCCCTCCGGGAGGAAACACCATATATTTT; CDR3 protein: CSAIPPGGNTIYF
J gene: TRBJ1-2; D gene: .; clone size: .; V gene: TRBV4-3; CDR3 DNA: TGCGCCAGCAGCCAAGAACCTTGGTCAACTAACTATGGCTACACCTTC; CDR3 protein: CASSQEPWSTNYGYTF
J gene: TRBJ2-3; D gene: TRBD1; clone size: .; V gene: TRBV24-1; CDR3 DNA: TGTGCCACGGGACAGGGAGTTTCAGATACGCAGTATTTT; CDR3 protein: CATGQGVSDTQYF
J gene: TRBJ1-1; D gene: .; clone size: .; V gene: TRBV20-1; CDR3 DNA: TGCAGTGCAGTAACAGGGTTAACGGACACTGAAGCTTTCTTT; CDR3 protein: CSAVTGLTDTEAFF
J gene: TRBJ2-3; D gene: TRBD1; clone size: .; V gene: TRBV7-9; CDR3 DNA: TGTGCCAGCAGTCCCAGGACCGCGGACAGGGGGCATCGCACAGATACGCAGTATTTT; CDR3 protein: CASSPRTADRGHRTDTQYF
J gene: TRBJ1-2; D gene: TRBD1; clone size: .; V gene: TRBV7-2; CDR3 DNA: TGTGCCAGCAGCTTGGGCCACAGGGGAAGGAACTATGGCTACACCTTC; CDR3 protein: CASSLGHRGRNYGYTF
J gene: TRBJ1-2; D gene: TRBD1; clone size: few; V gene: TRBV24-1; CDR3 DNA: TGTGCCACCAGTGATTTTCGACAGGGTCTCTATGGCTACACCTTC; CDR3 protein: CATSDFRQGLYGYTF
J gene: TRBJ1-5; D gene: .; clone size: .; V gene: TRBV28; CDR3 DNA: TGTGCCAGCTCTGTCAATCAGCCCCAGCATTTT; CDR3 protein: CASSVNQPQHF
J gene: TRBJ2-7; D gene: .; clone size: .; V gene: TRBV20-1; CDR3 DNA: TGCAGTGCCCGTGAGGGCCAGTACGAGCAGTACTTC; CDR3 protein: CSAREGQYEQYF
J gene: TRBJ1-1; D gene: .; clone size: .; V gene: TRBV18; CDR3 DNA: TGTGCCAGCTCACCAAAGACAGGCGGGCACACTGAAGCTTTCTTT; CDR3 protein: CASSPKTGGHTEAFF